These T cell receptor beta chains were read from a single sample in a study of OX40 agonist ivuxolimab in advanced cancers. Data came from immunoSEQ multiplex PCR; TCRdb stores just in-frame clones and leaves some out. This table has 45,000 to 55,000 clones, about 83% appearing once. This sample comprised CD4+ or CD8+ T cells sorted from blood, obtained in a trial of the OX40 agonist ivuxolimab. These receptors were collected from an adult with an advanced solid tumor such as melanoma, head and neck, liver or kidney cancer. The CDR3 runs from the conserved cysteine through the conserved F or W. A D gene is named only where the DNA matches it firmly. Clone size is given for some rows only: seen once, a few or many times, or a class if the clone is expanded.

TRBV10-2	-	TRBJ2-1	-	CASSDHLVGSYNEQFF	TGCGCCAGCAGTGACCATCTAGTGGGTAGCTACAATGAGCAGTTCTTC
TRBV7-2	-	TRBJ2-2	-	CASSWGTGELFF	TGTGCCAGCAGCTGGGGCACCGGGGAGCTGTTTTTT
TRBV7-2	-	TRBJ1-4	-	CASSLTGGRGKLFF	TGTGCCAGCAGCTTGACTGGGGGCCGAGGAAAACTGTTTTTT
TRBV18	-	TRBJ1-6	-	CASSPPDGNNSPLHF	TGTGCCAGCTCACCTCCGGACGGCAATAATTCACCCCTCCACTTT
TRBV6-5	-	TRBJ1-5	TRBD1	CASSPGTGSGPQHF	TGTGCCAGCAGCCCCGGGACAGGGTCGGGGCCCCAGCATTTT
TRBV6-5	-	TRBJ2-1	TRBD2	CASSYGRVGGEQFF	TGTGCCAGCAGTTACGGGAGGGTCGGGGGTGAGCAGTTCTTC
TRBV7-2	once	TRBJ2-3	-	CASSLQGGADTQYF	TGTGCCAGCAGCTTGCAGGGTGGCGCAGATACGCAGTATTTT
TRBV18	few	TRBJ1-6	-	CASSPNTFRTASGSPLHF	TGTGCCAGCTCACCCAACACCTTTAGGACAGCTTCGGGTTCACCCCTCCACTTT
TRBV5-6	-	TRBJ2-5	TRBD1	CASSPGQGGGETQYF	TGTGCCAGCAGCCCGGGACAGGGAGGCGGAGAGACCCAGTACTTC
TRBV29-1	-	TRBJ1-2	-	CSVGPGEGFYGYTF	TGCAGCGTTGGTCCCGGGGAGGGGTTTTATGGCTACACCTTC
TRBV29-1	-	TRBJ1-3	-	CSVEGSGNTIYF	TGCAGCGTTGAGGGCTCTGGAAACACCATATATTTT
TRBV18	-	TRBJ1-2	-	CASSRTGGVVGYTF	TGTGCCAGCTCAAGGACTGGAGGGGTAGTCGGCTACACCTTC
TRBV7-9	few	TRBJ2-6	-	CASSSGGAFPSGANVLTF	TGTGCCAGCAGCTCAGGGGGGGCATTTCCCTCTGGGGCCAACGTCCTGACTTTC
TRBV7-2	-	TRBJ2-1	-	CASSLAGHYNEQFF	TGTGCCAGCAGCTTAGCGGGGCACTACAATGAGCAGTTCTTC
TRBV7-2	-	TRBJ2-1	-	CASSIVPNEQFF	TGTGCCAGCAGCATTGTTCCAAATGAGCAGTTCTTC
TRBV7-3	-	TRBJ1-2	-	CASSLGGAAVSYGYTF	TGTGCCAGCAGCTTGGGAGGGGCAGCGGTGAGCTATGGCTACACCTTC
TRBV29-1	-	TRBJ2-7	-	CSAGGLSEQYF	TGCAGCGCCGGGGGCCTCTCCGAGCAGTACTTC
TRBV19	-	TRBJ1-2	-	CASKDDIANYGYTF	TGTGCCAGTAAAGATGACATAGCTAACTATGGCTACACCTTC
TRBV7-2	-	TRBJ2-3	-	CASSLEGTDTQYF	TGTGCCAGCTCCCTCGAGGGGACAGATACGCAGTATTTT
TRBV4-3	few	TRBJ2-3	TRBD2	CASSQVGSGGLSTQYF	TGCGCCAGCAGCCAAGTAGGGAGCGGGGGCCTTTCTACGCAGTATTTT
TRBV9	-	TRBJ1-2	TRBD1	CASSVEPGQTTSNYGYTF	TGTGCCAGCAGCGTTGAACCGGGACAGACAACCTCTAACTATGGCTACACCTTC
TRBV5-5	-	TRBJ2-1	-	CASRAEISYNEQFF	TGTGCCAGCCGAGCGGAAATCTCCTACAATGAGCAGTTCTTC
TRBV7-2	-	TRBJ1-2	-	CASSFGGSDYGYTF	TGTGCCAGCAGCTTCGGGGGGTCCGACTATGGCTACACCTTC
TRBV19	-	TRBJ1-2	-	CASSILRDYGYTF	TGTGCCAGTAGTATACTACGGGACTATGGCTACACCTTC
TRBV7-2	few	TRBJ2-1	-	CASSLAGGPYNEQFF	TGTGCCAGCAGCTTAGCGGGGGGACCGTACAATGAGCAGTTCTTC
TRBV2	-	TRBJ2-3	-	CASSGQGTDTQYF	TGTGCCAGCAGTGGACAGGGCACAGATACGCAGTATTTT
TRBV6-5	few	TRBJ1-6	-	CASSYSRTVVTLHF	TGTGCCAGCAGTTACTCGAGGACGGTTGTCACCCTCCACTTT
TRBV2	-	TRBJ2-3	-	CASSEAQGITDTQYF	TGTGCCAGCAGTGAAGCGCAGGGGATCACAGATACGCAGTATTTT
TRBV7-9	once	TRBJ1-2	TRBD1	CASSYVGGLGYGYTF	TGTGCCAGCAGCTACGTAGGGGGCTTGGGCTATGGCTACACCTTC
TRBV19	-	TRBJ1-1	-	CASSIVSGNTEAFF	TGTGCCAGTAGTATAGTTAGCGGGAACACTGAAGCTTTCTTT
TRBV2	-	TRBJ1-2	-	CASSAGGDYGYTF	TGTGCCAGCAGTGCGGGGGGGGACTATGGCTACACCTTC
TRBV7-2	-	TRBJ2-6	-	CASSQSLSGANVLTF	TGTGCCAGCAGCCAATCCCTCTCTGGGGCCAACGTCCTGACTTTC
TRBV9	-	TRBJ1-3	-	CASSPRTAGNTIYF	TGTGCCAGCAGCCCTCGGACAGCAGGAAACACCATATATTTT
TRBV7-6	once	TRBJ2-7	-	CASSLYGYGGEQYF	TGTGCCAGCAGCTTATATGGGTATGGCGGTGAGCAGTACTTC
TRBV5-6	-	TRBJ1-6	-	CASSSTGFNSPLHF	TGTGCCAGCAGCTCGACAGGATTTAATTCACCCCTCCACTTT
TRBV7-3	-	TRBJ1-4	-	CASSRNHGEKLFF	TGTGCCAGCAGCCGGAATCATGGTGAAAAACTGTTTTTT
TRBV5-1	once	TRBJ2-5	-	CASSLFANQETQYF	TGCGCCAGCAGCTTGTTTGCTAACCAAGAGACCCAGTACTTC
TRBV30	-	TRBJ2-4	-	CAWSPGTENIQYF	TGTGCCTGGAGCCCGGGGACGGAAAACATTCAGTACTTC
TRBV7-8	-	TRBJ1-4	TRBD1	CASSERGPSEKLFF	TGTGCCAGCAGCGAGAGGGGGCCAAGTGAAAAACTGTTTTTT
TRBV7-8	-	TRBJ2-5	-	CASSPEFRETQYF	TGTGCCAGCAGCCCAGAGTTCCGGGAGACCCAGTACTTC
TRBV6-1	-	TRBJ1-4	-	CASRLTTNEKLFF	TGTGCCAGCAGGCTGACGACTAATGAAAAACTGTTTTTT
TRBV7-9	-	TRBJ1-4	TRBD1	CASSRPPFTGQGEKLFF	TGTGCCAGCAGCCGACCTCCTTTTACGGGACAGGGGGAAAAACTGTTTTTT
TRBV14	-	TRBJ2-3	-	CASSQDGGATDTQYF	TGTGCCAGCAGCCAAGATGGGGGGGCGACAGATACGCAGTATTTT
TRBV9	-	TRBJ1-2	-	CAYGGEDSFFGYTF	TGTGCCTATGGTGGGGAGGACAGCTTTTTTGGCTACACCTTC
TRBV5-1	once	TRBJ2-7	TRBD1	CASSLQGQASYEQYF	TGCGCCAGCAGCCTCCAAGGACAGGCGTCCTACGAGCAGTACTTC
TRBV7-9	-	TRBJ1-1	TRBD1	CASISGGGRNTEAFF	TGTGCCAGCATTTCAGGGGGGGGAAGGAACACTGAAGCTTTCTTT
TRBV2	-	TRBJ2-3	TRBD1	CASSRRQGAEGYF	TGTGCCAGCAGTAGGCGACAGGGGGCGGAGGGGTATTTT
TRBV19	few	TRBJ2-5	-	CASSITWGGRETQYF	TGTGCCAGTAGTATTACGTGGGGGGGCCGGGAGACCCAGTACTTC
TRBV6-1	-	TRBJ2-7	-	CASSGYPTGSYEQYF	TGTGCCAGCAGTGGTTACCCGACAGGTTCCTACGAGCAGTACTTC
TRBV5-6	medium-sized	TRBJ1-5	-	CASSRIGESQPQHF	TGTGCCAGCAGCCGGATCGGGGAGAGTCAGCCCCAGCATTTT
TRBV25-1	-	TRBJ2-5	-	CASSEFGGTETQYF	TGTGCCAGCAGTGAATTCGGGGGCACGGAGACCCAGTACTTC
TRBV7-2	-	TRBJ2-3	-	CASSLAGRTDTQYF	TGTGCCAGCAGCTTGGCGGGCCGCACAGATACGCAGTATTTT
TRBV29-1	few	TRBJ1-2	-	CSVAGTQLDLYGYTF	TGCAGCGTGGCCGGGACACAACTAGATCTCTATGGCTACACCTTC
TRBV21-1	-	TRBJ2-3	-	CAGGTDTQYF	TGTGCCGGAGGAACAGATACGCAGTATTTT
TRBV11-2	-	TRBJ2-3	TRBD2	CASSSLAGGFTDTQYF	TGTGCCAGCAGCTCCCTAGCGGGGGGGTTCACAGATACGCAGTATTTT
TRBV2	once	TRBJ1-6	TRBD1	CASRAQTGVLNSPLHF	TGTGCCAGCAGGGCACAGACAGGGGTGTTAAATTCACCCCTCCACTTT
TRBV19	-	TRBJ1-1	TRBD1	CASSYPGQGITEAFF	TGTGCCAGTAGCTATCCGGGACAGGGGATCACTGAAGCTTTCTTT
TRBV14	-	TRBJ1-3	-	CASSPNVRARSGNTIYF	TGTGCCAGCAGCCCAAACGTCAGGGCTCGGTCTGGAAACACCATATATTTT
TRBV7-2	-	TRBJ1-2	-	CASSLRRGSGYTF	TGTGCCAGCAGCTTACGCAGGGGCAGCGGCTACACCTTC
TRBV5-4	-	TRBJ1-4	-	CASSLMPSSATNEKLFF	TGTGCCAGCAGCTTGATGCCGTCAAGTGCAACTAATGAAAAACTGTTTTTT